This T cell receptor (beta chain) was profiled in a study of T cell responses to AZD1222 COVID-19 vaccine. Clones were sequenced by immunoSEQ multiplex PCR, and TCRdb holds only the in-frame ones, with some missing. The sample includes fewer than 150,000 clones, 92% of them seen just once. V lost 10 bases and J lost 10, with 11 bases in between. This CDR3 spans 10 amino acids. CDR1 and CDR2 from the germline V gene are SEHNR and FQNEAQ (reference sequence). The input for sequencing was peripheral blood, taken 28 days after the second AZD1222 dose. V usage is TRBV7-9 and J usage is TRBJ1-5, with no clear D. The sequence derives from an adult who received the AZD1222 COVID-19 vaccine. CDR3 DNA: TGTGCCATTGACCCCAAACCCCAGCATTTT. Its protein is CAIDPKPQHF.